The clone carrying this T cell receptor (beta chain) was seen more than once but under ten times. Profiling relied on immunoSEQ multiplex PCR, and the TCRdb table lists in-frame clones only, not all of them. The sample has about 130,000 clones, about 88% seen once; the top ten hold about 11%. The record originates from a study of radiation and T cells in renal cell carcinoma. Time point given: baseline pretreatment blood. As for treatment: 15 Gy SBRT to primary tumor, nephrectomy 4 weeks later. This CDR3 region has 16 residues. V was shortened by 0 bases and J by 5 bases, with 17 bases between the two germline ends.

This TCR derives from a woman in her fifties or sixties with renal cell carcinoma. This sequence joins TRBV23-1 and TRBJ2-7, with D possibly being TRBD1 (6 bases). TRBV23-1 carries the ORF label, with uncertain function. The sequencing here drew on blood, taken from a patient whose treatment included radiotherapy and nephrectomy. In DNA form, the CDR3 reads TGCGCCAGCAGTCAATCGGGGGAAGGGGGTCTCCACGAGCAGTACTTC. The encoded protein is CASSQSGEGGLHEQYF.